The clone carrying this TCR beta chain occurred a few times. Its antigen is not identified. This specimen comes from a study of T-cell memory formation after mild COVID-19. Germline lookup yields CDR1 MGHRA and CDR2 YSYEKL. Trimming left V 0 bases short and J 5 bases short, with 13 bases between. The CDR3 spans 15 residues. TCRdb fed the 5' RACE reads into MiXCR, producing one record per CDR3 protein. The repertoire holds roughly 110,000 distinct CDR3 sequences, with roughly an eighth as singletons. Study-wide points: A balance of CD4 and CD8 characterized clones contracting day 15 to 85, whereas later expanders leaned CD4+. The finding that pre-infection memory included some responding clones suggested that cross-reactive memory joined. Those CD4+ clones that contracted were mainly in CM and EM (CD8+ ones in EMRA).

The TCR was taken from a young man who had mild COVID-19 (a few samples of this study predate the infection). Cell type and time point are not known. Sequenced material: PBMCs or a T cell subset sorted from them (not recorded which). The rearrangement links TRBV4-1 to TRBJ2-5; TRBD2 is a possible D gene (7 bases). In nucleotides, the CDR3 is TGCGCCAGCAGCCAAGAACGGGGGGCTCAGGAGACCCAGTACTTC. Its protein is CASSQERGAQETQYF.